This T cell receptor (beta chain) comes out of a study of blood T cell repertoires in COVID-19. The method was immunoSEQ multiplex PCR; TCRdb's version includes in-frame clones alone and lacks a portion of them. This sample yields 250,000 to 350,000 clones, of which approximately 90% are seen a single time; over 2% belongs to the top ten. This TCR was sampled from a young woman who had recovered from COVID-19. Sequenced input: PBMCs or T cells enriched from blood (not recorded which).

The CDR3: CASSQPGGAGEQYF. In DNA, the CDR3 is TGTGCCAGCAGCCAGCCCGGGGGGGCCGGCGAGCAGTACTTC. The chain employs TRBV3-1 (or the pseudogene TRBV3-2) and TRBJ2-7; TRBD2 matches 8 bases. Germline assignment: CDR1 LGHDT and CDR2 YNNKEL (reference sequence). The ends lost 3 bases at V and 6 bases at J; junction bases unmatched: 7. The CDR3 sequence is 14 residues long.